This TCR beta chain was recovered during a study of blood T cell repertoires in COVID-19. For the study at large: COVID-19 samples collected from the United States, Italy and Spain covered acute and convalescent phases. PBMCs, B-cell-depleted T cells, or T cells were the source of the cDNA or gDNA that made up the material.

The V end lost 4 bases, the J end lost 6 bases, and 16 bases lay between the germline ends. Germline V gene lookup returns CDR1 SGHNT and CDR2 YYREEE (reference sequence). CDR3 length: 15 residues. As processed by the authors: Nucleated cell counts were estimated from reference gene primer amplification. Only in-frame clones appear in the TCRdb table, and some are missing; sequencing was by immunoSEQ multiplex PCR. V and J calls and clone size are given by that table; D and trimming were obtained from the DNA. The sample has around 90,000 clones; around 90% are singletons. J is TRBJ1-4 and V is TRBV5-4; possibly TRBD1 for D (6 bases). This TCR was sampled from a male donor with acute or convalescent COVID-19. Sequencing input: peripheral blood. The CDR3 nucleotides are TGTGCCAGCAGCGAACAGGGTCTTCTACATGAAAAACTGTTTTTT. This encodes CASSEQGLLHEKLFF.